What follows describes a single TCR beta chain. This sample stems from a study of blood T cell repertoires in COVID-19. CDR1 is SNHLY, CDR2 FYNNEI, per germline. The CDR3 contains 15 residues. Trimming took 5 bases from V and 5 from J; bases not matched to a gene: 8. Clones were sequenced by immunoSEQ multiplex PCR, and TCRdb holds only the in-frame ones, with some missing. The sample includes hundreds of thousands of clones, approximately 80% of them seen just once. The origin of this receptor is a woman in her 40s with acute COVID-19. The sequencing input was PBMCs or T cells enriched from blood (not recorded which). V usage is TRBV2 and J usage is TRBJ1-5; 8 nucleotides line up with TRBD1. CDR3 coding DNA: TGTGCCAGCAGTCCAAATGGACAGGGCTATCAGCCCCAGCATTTT. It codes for CASSPNGQGYQPQHF.